This T cell receptor (beta chain) was obtained from a study of cytomegalovirus exposure and HLA in healthy donors. General study findings and limits: It was reported that the classifier diagnosed cytomegalovirus status with high specificity and sensitivity in both the original and validation cohorts.

Only in-frame clones appear in the TCRdb table, and some are missing; sequencing was by immunoSEQ multiplex PCR. The table includes approximately 180,000 clones, about 82% detected once. V trimming: 0 bases; J trimming: 8 bases; junction bases outside the gene matches: 7. In germline, CDR1 is SGDLS, CDR2 YYNGEE. CDR3 length: 15 amino acids. Comment on this clone: Its antigen is undetermined.

This clonotype originated in a woman aged 18-29 years in good health and CMV-seronegative. Material: PBMCs. This chain joins TRBV9 and TRBJ2-3; 9 bases map to TRBD2. The CDR3 DNA sequence: TGTGCCAGCAGCGTAGGGGGGACTAGCTCAGGTACGCAGTATTTT. Amino acid sequence: CASSVGGTSSGTQYF.